What follows describes a single T cell receptor (beta chain). Assay used: immunoSEQ multiplex PCR; TCRdb lists only in-frame clones, some missing. This sample has 60,000 to 65,000 clones, with around 85% found just once. Germline values: CDR1 MDHEN, CDR2 SYDVKM. The CDR3 runs 15 residues. V was shortened by 1 base and J by 9 bases, with 16 bases between the two germline ends. This sample stems from a study of control samples from healthy donors and cancer patients. V gene TRBV28 combines with J gene TRBJ1-5; D remains ambiguous. Sequences were obtained from blood. The TCR originated in a man aged 35-49 years in good health. In DNA form, the CDR3 reads TGTGCCAGCAGTTTATCAATCGGCCTGCCGGGGCCCCAGCATTTT. Residues: CASSLSIGLPGPQHF.